The present T cell receptor beta chain was sequenced within a study of CXCR3-negative and CXCR3-positive naive CD8 T cells. Notes on the study in general: Against CXCR3-negative naive cells, CXCR3-positive naive cells showed more hydrophobic TRB CDR3s. CXCR3 expression partially decreased after cryopreservation; most assays used fresh PBMCs. Both naive subsets showed comparably high diversity, and memory CD8+ cells showed much lower diversity. Whereas memory cells differed, naive CXCR3-negative and CXCR3-positive cells shared similar TRBV-TRBJ usage.

As concerns this clonotype: Its antigen is not identified.

The germline V gene encodes CDR1 SQVTM and CDR2 ANQGSEA. The CDR3 consists of 14 residues. It was by 5' RACE with UMI labels that the TRB cDNA libraries were prepared. With the 5' RACE reads reprocessed, TCRdb shows one record per CDR3 protein and no DNA. The listing contains some 110,000 distinct CDR3 sequences. Naive CD8+ T cells carried a CD45RO-CCR7+CD27+CD95- phenotype. The specimen was naive CXCR3+ CD8+ T cells from blood. Subset described: CD45RO-CCR7+CD27+CD95- naive CD8+ T cells expressing CXCR3 (TNR3+). This receptor was identified in a human donor in good health. Some clones in this sample may be carry-over from other donors' samples. The V call is TRBV29-1, the J call TRBJ2-1; checking the TCRdb D call of TRBD2 is not possible without DNA. The CDR3 reads CSAHSPSSYNEQFF.